Following are 10 T cell receptor beta chains from one sample sequenced in a study of identifying expanded T cells in peripheral blood. Libraries were prepared by immunoSEQ multiplex PCR; TCRdb keeps only in-frame clonotypes and omits some of them. In the table there are 70,000 to 100,000 clones, 88% of which are singletons. Specimen: blood. The receptors were gathered from a person aged 18 to 75 in good health.

The J gene is TRBJ2-1, the V gene TRBV5-5; D not resolved. Per the germline V gene, CDR1 is SGHKS and CDR2 is YYEKEE (reference sequence). Trimming removed 0 bases from V and 0 bases from J, with 10 bases in between. The CDR3 is made up of 16 amino acids. The CDR3 nucleotides read TGTGCCAGCAGCTTGGCTATGATTAACTCCTACAATGAGCAGTTCTTC. This sequence encodes CASSLAMINSYNEQFF.

This chain connects TRBV28 to TRBJ2-5; 8 bases fit TRBD1. Germline assignment: CDR1 MDHEN and CDR2 SYDVKM. The CDR3 has 17 residues. V dropped 8 bases and J dropped 7; count of bases not matched to a gene: 21. CDR3 sequence (DNA): TGTGCCAGCCACTCCACCCGACAGGGGAGGCTAGTAGGGACCCAGTACTTC. This codes for CASHSTRQGRLVGTQYF.

This sequence joins TRBV19 and TRBJ2-1; 7 bases map to TRBD1. The CDR3 is made up of 14 amino acids. With V trimmed by 5 bases and J by 4 bases, 5 bases remained unmatched. Germline loops: CDR1 LNHDA, CDR2 SQIVND (reference sequence). The CDR3 DNA reads as TGTGCCAGTAGTCACGCAGGGGGTTACAATGAGCAGTTCTTC. Translated: CASSHAGGYNEQFF.

The V gene is TRBV28, the J gene TRBJ1-5; TRBD1 matches 9 bases. The V segment lost 6 bases and the J segment 3 bases; nucleotides outside the gene matches: 6. The germline V gene encodes CDR1 MDHEN and CDR2 SYDVKM. CDR3 size: 15 residues. CDR3 loop: CASSPGQGYNQPQHF. The CDR3 DNA reads TGTGCCAGCAGCCCGGGACAGGGATACAATCAGCCCCAGCATTTT.

The rearrangement uses TRBV29-1 and TRBJ1-1; D is unresolved. V lost 5 bases and J 5 bases, leaving 12 bases between the germline ends. Germline-derived CDR1 and CDR2 are SQVTM and ANQGSEA. The CDR3 loop spans 12 amino acids. CDR3 sequence: CSVQGTITEAFF. The CDR3 DNA sequence: TGCAGCGTTCAAGGAACAATAACTGAAGCTTTCTTT. The full variable domain, with the rest looked up from reference TRBV29-1 and TRBJ1-1, is SAVISQKPSRDICQRGTSLTIQCQVDSQVTMMFWYRQQPGQSLTLIATANQGSEATYESGFVIDKFPISRPNLTFSTLTVSNMSPEDSSIYLCSVQGTITEAFFGQGTRLTVV.

This clone was seen only once. CDR3 residues: CASSQQTRGEQYF. In DNA form, the CDR3 reads TGTGCCAGCAGCCAACAGACTAGGGGCGAGCAGTACTTC. The rearrangement joins TRBV11-3 to TRBJ2-7; TRBD2 might be the D (6 bases). The CDR3 totals 13 residues. Trimming cost V 5 bases and J 6 bases, with 14 bases left between them. Per germline, CDR1 SGHNT and CDR2 YENEEA.

The chain has TRBV5-1 and TRBJ2-5; D is ambiguous. The length of the CDR3 is 13 residues. Germline V lookup: CDR1 SGHRS, CDR2 YFSETQ. With 5 bases removed from V and 4 bases from J, the gap between germline ends came to 12 bases. The CDR3 sequence is CASSSFTRETQYF. The CDR3 nucleotides read TGCGCCAGCAGTTCGTTTACGAGAGAGACCCAGTACTTC.

Only one count was recorded for this clone. This chain joins TRBV28 and TRBJ2-7; 7 bases are shared with TRBD2. The trim removed 2 bases at V and 0 bases at J, leaving 7 bases unmatched. This CDR3 comprises 16 residues. Germline V lookup: CDR1 MDHEN, CDR2 SYDVKM. The CDR3 DNA reads as TGTGCCAGCAGTTTACAGGCTAGCGGATACTCCTACGAGCAGTACTTC. It codes for CASSLQASGYSYEQYF.

This chain uses TRBV6-1 with TRBJ1-2; 9 positions match TRBD1. This CDR3 contains 14 residues. V trimming: 6 bases; J trimming: 3 bases; junction bases outside the gene matches: 5. CDR1 is MNHNS and CDR2 is SASEGT in the germline V gene. CDR3: CASRGGQGYYGYTF. As DNA, the CDR3 is TGTGCCAGCAGGGGGGGACAGGGCTACTATGGCTACACCTTC.

The chain employs TRBV5-1 and TRBJ2-3; 13 bases agree with TRBD2. The CDR3 loop spans 17 amino acids. V was pared by 4 bases and J by 0 bases, with 5 bases of the junction left unmatched. Germline loops: CDR1 SGHRS, CDR2 YFSETQ. CDR3 sequence reads: CASSQGTSGDSTDTQYF. The CDR3 nucleotides are TGCGCCAGCAGCCAAGGGACTAGCGGGGACAGCACAGATACGCAGTATTTT.